This T cell receptor (beta chain) was recovered during a study of T cells in Graves' hyperthyroidism and ophthalmopathy. Study-level background: At initial diagnosis, before any treatment had begun, peripheral blood was obtained.

Diagnosing involved the use of clinical symptoms, serum thyroxine and TRAb, thyroid ultrasound and orbital computed tomography. 10 ml of fresh peripheral blood supplied the PBMCs. RNA transcripts gave rise to amplified TCR beta CDR3 regions. Carried out on the TCR CDR3, a first-round RT-PCR used the HTBI primer set. TCRdb reprocessed the multiplex PCR reads via MiXCR and lists one record per CDR3 protein. Of approximately 330,000 distinct CDR3 sequences listed, 15% to 20% are singletons. The CDR3 spans 16 residues. CDR1 and CDR2 from the germline V gene are LGHNA and YNFKEQ. The trim removed 0 bases at V and 0 bases at J, leaving 3 bases unmatched.

The chain couples TRBV4-2 to TRBJ2-7; TRBD1 aligns across 9 bases. The sequenced sample consisted of blood. This sequence originates from a woman aged 45-65 years with Graves' hyperthyroidism. CDR3 sequence (DNA): TGTGCCAGCAGCCAAGATTGGGACAGGGTCTCCTACGAGCAGTACTTC. Translation: CASSQDWDRVSYEQYF.